This T cell receptor beta chain appears in the sequencing data of a study of T cell responses to AZD1222 COVID-19 vaccine. Using immunoSEQ multiplex PCR, the repertoire was profiled, and TCRdb retains in-frame clones only, with some absent. Of around 70,000 clones in the sample, about 85% were seen once. General study points: After two AZD1222 doses, spike-specific TCR breadth and depth rose versus day 0. Close to half of all spike-specific TCRs reportedly target regions of the variants that are unmutated. Mostly white British, mostly female donors; authors suggested clonal diversity may be underestimated. It was only after the peak T cell response that any repertoires were sampled.

As concerns this clone: Its antigen is as yet unknown.

The CDR3 spans 15 residues. V shed 2 bases and J 4 bases; nucleotides not matched to a gene: 1. Germline assignment: CDR1 LGHDT and CDR2 YNNKEL (reference sequence). This TCR was sampled from an adult in good health. The sample consisted of peripheral blood, taken on day 0 of AZD1222 vaccination. The chain uses TRBV3-1 (or the pseudogene TRBV3-2) and TRBJ2-5; 13 positions agree with TRBD2. For the CDR3, the DNA is TGTGCCAGCAGCCAAACTAGCGGGAGGGCAGAGACCCAGTACTTC. Translating gives CASSQTSGRAETQYF.